The 25 T cell receptor beta chains below all came from one sample that was sequenced in a study of cytomegalovirus exposure and HLA in healthy donors. This PCR relied on a set of 60 Vbeta primers and 13 Jbeta primers. The protocol was immunoSEQ multiplex PCR, while the TCRdb copy is restricted to in-frame clones and leaves out a portion. This table holds about 190,000 clones, roughly 80% found once. Sequenced: PBMCs. The source of these receptors is a boy younger than 18 in good health and CMV-seronegative.

The chain recombines TRBV5-6 with TRBJ2-1, with 7 bases fitting TRBD2. The germline V gene has CDR1 SGHDT and CDR2 YYEEEE. The V segment lost 0 bases and the J segment 9 bases; nucleotides outside the gene matches: 9. There are 15 residues in the CDR3. CDR3 loop: CASSLALTLAAEQFF. Here the CDR3 DNA reads TGTGCCAGCAGCTTGGCCCTCACTCTAGCGGCTGAGCAGTTCTTC.

J is TRBJ2-7 and V is TRBV29-1; TRBD1 matches at 7 bases. The CDR3 runs to 14 residues. V lost 1 base, J lost 4 bases, and 7 bases stayed unmatched. Germline V gene data show CDR1 as SQVTM and CDR2 as ANQGSEA. The CDR3 region is CSVEAQGVGYEQYF. CDR3 nucleotide sequence: TGCAGCGTTGAAGCCCAGGGGGTCGGGTACGAGCAGTACTTC.

The rearrangement links TRBV5-4 to TRBJ1-5; 7 positions match TRBD1. The CDR3 contains 17 residues. From germline, CDR1 is SGHNT and CDR2 YYREEE (reference sequence). After removal of 3 bases from V and 2 bases from J, the junction contained 11 bases not matched to a gene. CDR3 coding DNA: TGTGCCAGCAGCTCCCAGGGGGGCTTTAACGGCAATCAGCCCCAGCATTTT. This gives the protein CASSSQGGFNGNQPQHF.

This clone showed up just a few times. This rearrangement joins TRBV27 to TRBJ2-7; 7 bases align to TRBD2. CDR3 length: 14 amino acids. With 10 bases clipped from V and 3 bases from J, the junction kept 12 bases outside the gene matches. Per the germline V gene, CDR1 is MNHEY and CDR2 is SMNVEV (reference sequence). CDR3 DNA: TGTGCCACCAAGTTCGGACTAGATAGCTACGAGCAGTACTTC. This translates into CATKFGLDSYEQYF.

The chain is built from TRBV7-6 and TRBJ1-1; D gene uncertain. The germline gives CDR1 SGHVS, CDR2 FNYEAQ. The CDR3 covers 14 residues. Trimming removed 2 bases from V and 2 bases from J, with 9 bases in between. The CDR3 spells CASSLFNSNTEAFF. CDR3 nucleotides: TGTGCCAGCAGCTTATTTAACTCTAACACTGAAGCTTTCTTT.

Only one count was recorded for this clone. The genes are TRBV7-2 and TRBJ2-1; D remains ambiguous. V lost 5 bases and J 3 bases, leaving 23 bases between the germline ends. Germline V gene lookup returns CDR1 SGHTA and CDR2 FQGNSA. This CDR3 is built from 18 residues. The CDR3 nucleotides read TGTGCCAGCAGCCCCCTCGGAACTAAACCGACTTACTACAATGAGCAGTTCTTC. The encoded protein is CASSPLGTKPTYYNEQFF.

The chain uses TRBV29-1 and TRBJ2-1; 12 positions agree with TRBD2. Per germline, CDR1 SQVTM and CDR2 ANQGSEA. CDR3 size: 13 residues. Germline trimming cut 4 bases from V and 8 bases from J; bases unmatched to any gene: 3. The DNA of the CDR3 is TGCAGCGTTGGTCGACTAGCGGGGGATGAGCAGTTCTTC. Its translation is CSVGRLAGDEQFF.

This clone has just a few counts. The chain couples TRBV28 to TRBJ1-5, with D tentatively TRBD1 (5 bases). Trimming removed 5 bases at V and 8 bases at J, with 10 bases between. The CDR3 consists of 12 residues. Germline V gene data show CDR1 as MDHEN and CDR2 as SYDVKM. Written as DNA, the CDR3 is TGTGCCAGCAGTCCTCAGGGAAAGCCCCAGCATTTT. It is translated as CASSPQGKPQHF.

The chain uses TRBV11-2 and TRBJ2-7; 8 bases are a match to TRBD1. Germline lookup yields CDR1 SGHAT and CDR2 FQNNGV. V gave up 4 bases and J gave up 2 bases; unmatched junction bases: 10. The CDR3 has 16 residues. This CDR3 reads CASSSRKDRAPYEQYF. CDR3 sequence (DNA): TGTGCCAGCAGCTCCAGGAAGGACAGGGCCCCCTACGAGCAGTACTTC.

The rearrangement links TRBV27 to TRBJ2-1; D might be TRBD2 (5 bases). Germline V gene lookup returns CDR1 MNHEY and CDR2 SMNVEV (reference sequence). The CDR3 is 14 amino acids. The V gene lost 0 bases and the J gene lost 7 bases, with 10 bases spanning the gap. In DNA form, the CDR3 reads TGTGCCAGCAGTTTATCGTCTAGCCTTAATGAGCAGTTCTTC. The encoded protein is CASSLSSSLNEQFF.

The rearrangement joins TRBV2 to TRBJ2-3; 14 positions match TRBD2. V gave up 7 bases and J gave up 0 bases; unmatched junction bases: 12. There are 19 residues in the CDR3. The germline V gene has CDR1 SNHLY and CDR2 FYNNEI. The DNA of the CDR3 is TGTGCCAGCAACGAGGGACTAGCGGGGGAACCGGGTAGCACAGATACGCAGTATTTT. Its translation: CASNEGLAGEPGSTDTQYF.

This chain links TRBV27 with TRBJ1-6; unclear D gene. There are 17 residues in the CDR3. The V gene lost 2 bases and the J gene lost 7 bases, with 18 bases spanning the gap. Germline CDR1 and CDR2: MNHEY and SMNVEV (reference sequence). CDR3 amino acids: CASSLRIGAEKNSPLHF. The CDR3 DNA follows: TGTGCCAGCAGTTTAAGGATAGGAGCGGAGAAAAATTCACCCCTCCACTTT.

Written as DNA, the CDR3 is TGTGCCAGCAGCCAAGATAAGTGGGACAGAAGAAACACCATATATTTT. It codes for CASSQDKWDRRNTIYF. V and J are TRBV14 and TRBJ1-3, with 7 nucleotides matching TRBD1. V lost 0 bases and J lost 5; bases outside the gene matches: 7. This CDR3 is 16 amino acids long. From germline, CDR1 is SGHDN and CDR2 FVKESK.

V gene TRBV7-3 combines with J gene TRBJ1-1, with a tentative D call TRBD1 (5 bases). The ends were cut back, 5 bases at V and 1 base at J, with 11 bases in the middle. The CDR3 runs 14 residues. In germline, CDR1 is SGHTA, CDR2 FQGTGA. The CDR3 here is CASSPTAKNTEAFF. The CDR3 nucleotides are TGTGCCAGCAGCCCGACAGCCAAGAACACTGAAGCTTTCTTT. Full variable domain (outside the CDR3, taken from reference TRBV7-3 and TRBJ1-1): GAGVSQTPSNKVTEKGKYVELRCDPISGHTALYWYRQSLGQGPEFLIYFQGTGAADDSGLPNDRFFAVRPEGSVSTLKIQRTERGDSAVYLCASSPTAKNTEAFFGQGTRLTVV.

The V gene is TRBV5-8, the J gene TRBJ1-5; D is possibly TRBD1 (5 bases). Germline V gene lookup returns CDR1 SGHTS and CDR2 YDEGEE. V was pared by 2 bases and J by 5 bases, with 17 bases between. The CDR3 length is 16 residues. CDR3 sequence: CASSFPEQVPHQPQHF. The CDR3 nucleotides read TGTGCCAGCAGCTTCCCCGAACAGGTACCCCATCAGCCCCAGCATTTT.

This chain links TRBV15 with TRBJ2-3; 14 bases fit TRBD2. The CDR3 covers 20 residues. V lost 0 bases to trimming and J lost 5 bases; unmatched junction nucleotides: 13. Germline values: CDR1 LNHNV, CDR2 YYDKDF (reference sequence). The CDR3 sequence is CATSRDSLGLAGEEGDTQYF. For the CDR3, the DNA is TGTGCCACCAGCAGAGATTCTCTGGGACTAGCGGGAGAGGAGGGAGATACGCAGTATTTT.

The chain joins TRBV6-5 to TRBJ2-3, with D perhaps TRBD2 (6 bases). This CDR3 spans 14 amino acids. Trimming stripped 6 bases from V and 8 bases from J, with 18 bases between. From germline, CDR1 is MNHEY and CDR2 SVGAGI. The CDR3 DNA is TGTGCCAGCAGGGGTGGGACTTTACCGGTTACGCAGTATTTT. Amino acids: CASRGGTLPVTQYF.

In the case of this clone: One junction end does not reproduce the germline sequence, and a read error may be involved. The chain is built from TRBV30 and TRBJ2-2; D perhaps matches TRBD2 (7 bases). The CDR3 contains 17 residues. The germline CDR1 and CDR2 sequences are GTSNPN and SVGIG (reference sequence). The CDR3 loop reads CAWSYPVDSIAGGGLFF. CDR3 in DNA: TGTGCCTGGAGCTATCCTGTGGACAGCATAGCCGGCGGGGGGCTGTTTTTT.

J is TRBJ2-7 and V is TRBV9; possible D gene TRBD2, 6 bases. Per germline, CDR1 SGDLS and CDR2 YYNGEE. V lost 0 bases to trimming and J lost 3 bases, with 10 bases between them. The CDR3 loop spans 14 amino acids. The CDR3: CASSVDPGDYEQYF. As DNA, the CDR3 is TGTGCCAGCAGCGTAGATCCGGGGGACTACGAGCAGTACTTC. The full variable domain, its missing parts supplied by reference TRBV9 and TRBJ2-7, is DSGVTQTPKHLITATGQRVTLRCSPRSGDLSVYWYQQSLDQGLQFLIQYYNGEERAKGNILERFSAQQFPDLHSELNLSSLELGDSALYFCASSVDPGDYEQYFGPGTRLTVT.

The V call is TRBV6-1, the J call TRBJ1-2; tentative D call: TRBD1 (5 bases). Germline V gene data show CDR1 as MNHNS and CDR2 as SASEGT. The CDR3 covers 13 residues. V dropped 4 bases and J dropped 8 bases, with 14 bases sitting between them. The CDR3 bases are TGTGCCAGCAGTGGGGACTTCGCACGGGGCTACACCTTC. It translates to CASSGDFARGYTF.

The rearrangement links TRBV13 to TRBJ2-7; D perhaps matches TRBD2 (6 bases). The CDR3 consists of 13 residues. Per germline, CDR1 PRHDT and CDR2 FYEKMQ (reference sequence). Trimming removed 1 base at V and 8 bases at J, with 12 bases between. The CDR3 nucleotides are TGTGCCAGCAGCTTAGATGAAGGGACTCAGCAGTACTTC. Encoded protein: CASSLDEGTQQYF. The whole variable domain, filled in from reference TRBV13 and TRBJ2-7, reads AAGVIQSPRHLIKEKRETATLKCYPIPRHDTVYWYQQGPGQDPQFLISFYEKMQSDKGSIPDRFSAQQFSDYHSELNMSSLELGDSALYFCASSLDEGTQQYFGPGTRLTVT.

The chain links TRBV7-9 to TRBJ1-2, with D maybe TRBD1 (6 bases). Trimming took off 6 bases at V and 0 bases at J, with 8 bases between the two ends. CDR3 length: 13 amino acids. Germline CDR1 is SEHNR and CDR2 is FQNEAQ (reference sequence). Here the CDR3 DNA reads TGTGCCAGCAGTGGACAGACTAACTATGGCTACACCTTC. Its translation: CASSGQTNYGYTF.

CDR3 DNA: TGTGCCATCACTCGGGACAGGGCCTCTGGAAACACCATATATTTT. Protein sequence: CAITRDRASGNTIYF. The chain combines TRBV10-3 with TRBJ1-3, with TRBD1 matching 9 bases. The length of the CDR3 is 15 residues. The trim removed 7 bases at V and 0 bases at J, leaving 4 bases unmatched. Per germline, CDR1 ENHRY and CDR2 SYGVKD.

The chain recombines TRBV7-8 with TRBJ1-2, with 8 nucleotides matching TRBD1. Looked up from germline, CDR1 is SGHVS and CDR2 is FQNEAQ. The CDR3 sequence is 15 residues long. V trimming: 1 base; J trimming: 5 bases; junction bases outside the gene matches: 6. CDR3: CASSLDGTGPYGYTF. The CDR3, as DNA: TGTGCCAGCAGCTTAGATGGGACAGGTCCATATGGCTACACCTTC.

The rearrangement uses TRBV5-4 and TRBJ1-2; 9 positions match TRBD1. CDR1 is SGHNT and CDR2 is YYREEE in the germline V gene (reference sequence). This CDR3 contains 14 residues. The ends lost 4 bases at V and 6 bases at J; junction bases unmatched: 7. As DNA, the CDR3 is TGTGCCAGCAGCCTAACAGGGGGCGCGGATGGCTACACCTTC. Protein sequence: CASSLTGGADGYTF.